A single sample is the source of the 30 T cell receptor beta chains below, sequenced in a study of cytomegalovirus exposure and HLA in healthy donors. This PCR relied on a set of 60 Vbeta primers and 13 Jbeta primers. The table came from immunoSEQ multiplex PCR; TCRdb's copy has only in-frame clones and leaves some out. This sample has around 190,000 clones, with around 75% found just once. The material sequenced was PBMCs. Receptors originate from a woman in her twenties or thirties in good health and CMV-seropositive.

The chain is built from TRBV15 and TRBJ2-7; 10 positions match TRBD2. The germline CDR1 and CDR2 sequences are LNHNV and YYDKDF (reference sequence). Trimming cost V 5 bases and J 3 bases; bases outside gene matches: 7. The CDR3 has 15 residues. CDR3 DNA sequence: TGTGCCACCAGCGGACGACTAGCGGGCGTCTACGAGCAGTACTTC. It specifies CATSGRLAGVYEQYF. Using reference TRBV15 and TRBJ2-7 for the parts outside the CDR3, the full variable domain is DAMVIQNPRYQVTQFGKPVTLSCSQTLNHNVMYWYQQKSSQAPKLLFHYYDKDFNNEADTPDNFQSRRPNTSFCFLDIRSPGLGDTAMYLCATSGRLAGVYEQYFGPGTRLTVT.

J is TRBJ2-1 and V is TRBV27; maybe TRBD1 (6 bases). Trimming removed 1 base from V and 2 bases from J, with 12 bases in between. Germline loops: CDR1 MNHEY, CDR2 SMNVEV (reference sequence). This CDR3 comprises 16 residues. CDR3 protein: CASSLWGPVTYNEQFF. The CDR3 nucleotides read TGTGCCAGCAGTTTATGGGGGCCCGTTACCTACAATGAGCAGTTCTTC.

The chain is built from TRBV5-1 and TRBJ2-1; D not certain. V shed 1 base and J shed 6 bases, with 8 bases lying between them. The CDR3 is 13 amino acids. Germline loops: CDR1 SGHRS, CDR2 YFSETQ. The CDR3 DNA is TGCGCCAGCAGCTTGTTCCGCGGCAATGAGCAGTTCTTC. It specifies CASSLFRGNEQFF.

On this clone: Distinct nucleotide sequences in the sample also encode this CDR3. The rearrangement uses TRBV6-5 and TRBJ2-1; 7 bases are a match to TRBD2. Germline V CDR1 and CDR2: MNHEY, SVGAGI. This CDR3 has 15 residues. The V and J ends lost 6 bases and 10 bases, in that order; junction bases with no gene match: 15. CDR3 protein: CASRSPGLLQWEQFF. The CDR3 DNA is TGTGCCAGCAGATCCCCGGGACTACTACAATGGGAGCAGTTCTTC.

The rearrangement uses TRBV6-5 and TRBJ1-4; 9 bases line up with TRBD1. CDR1 is MNHEY, CDR2 SVGAGI, per germline. Germline trimming cut 11 bases from V and 7 bases from J; bases unmatched to any gene: 5. There are 12 residues in the CDR3. The DNA of the CDR3 is TGTGCCGTTGGGACAGGGAGTGAAAAACTGTTTTTT. Residues: CAVGTGSEKLFF.

The chain couples TRBV5-8 to TRBJ2-5; 8 nucleotides align to TRBD1. CDR1 is SGHTS and CDR2 is YDEGEE in the germline V gene. V was pared by 0 bases and J by 4 bases, with 8 bases of the junction left unmatched. The CDR3 sequence is 16 residues long. The CDR3 DNA reads TGTGCCAGCAGCTTGGGAAGGCAGGGGGCACGAGAGACCCAGTACTTC. It translates to CASSLGRQGARETQYF.

This chain uses TRBV6-6 with TRBJ2-1, with D maybe TRBD2 (5 bases). The CDR3 consists of 16 residues. In germline, CDR1 is MNHNY, CDR2 SVGAGI (reference sequence). Trimming cost V 4 bases and J 5 bases, with 18 bases left between them. This chain's CDR3 is CASSFVTTPLDNEQFF. The DNA of the CDR3 is TGTGCCAGCAGTTTCGTGACTACACCCTTGGACAATGAGCAGTTCTTC.

The chain combines TRBV25-1 with TRBJ2-3; 9 bases agree with TRBD1. In germline, CDR1 is MGHDK, CDR2 SYGVNS. V dropped 3 bases and J dropped 6; count of bases not matched to a gene: 7. CDR3 length: 15 amino acids. CDR3 sequence: CASSEGTGLSDTQYF. CDR3 DNA sequence: TGTGCCAGCAGTGAGGGGACAGGGCTTTCGGATACGCAGTATTTT.

This sequence joins TRBV27 and TRBJ1-1, with D maybe TRBD1 (6 bases). V lost 5 bases, J lost 5 bases, and 15 bases lay in between. Per the germline V gene, CDR1 is MNHEY and CDR2 is SMNVEV (reference sequence). The CDR3 consists of 14 residues. CDR3 nucleotide sequence: TGTGCCAGCAGTCCCAGACAGGTAGGGACTGAAGCTTTCTTT. This gives the protein CASSPRQVGTEAFF.

The V gene is TRBV7-9, the J gene TRBJ2-7, with D tentatively TRBD1 (6 bases). V lost 2 bases and J 6 bases, leaving 11 bases between the germline ends. This CDR3 has 13 amino acids. Germline-derived CDR1 and CDR2 are SEHNR and FQNEAQ (reference sequence). The CDR3, as DNA: TGTGCCAGCAGCTTATTGGACAGCCGCGAGCAGTACTTC. Translating it yields CASSLLDSREQYF.

This clone was observed a handful of times. This sequence joins TRBV5-4 and TRBJ1-1, with 8 positions matching TRBD1. Germline-derived CDR1 and CDR2 are SGHNT and YYREEE (reference sequence). The ends lost 2 bases at V and 4 bases at J; junction bases unmatched: 10. CDR3 length: 16 residues. CDR3 nucleotide sequence: TGTGCCAGCAGCTTCCCTACCGGACAGGGAGGCACTGAAGCTTTCTTT. This encodes CASSFPTGQGGTEAFF.

This clone was detected a few times. This rearrangement joins TRBV27 to TRBJ2-7, with D possibly matching TRBD1 (5 bases). CDR3 length: 13 residues. V was clipped by 2 bases and J by 5 bases, with 10 bases between them. Germline-derived CDR1 and CDR2 are MNHEY and SMNVEV (reference sequence). In DNA form, the CDR3 reads TGTGCCAGCAGTTTAGGCAGGGTGAACGAGCAGTACTTC. Its protein is CASSLGRVNEQYF.

This clone has a handful of counts. Here the CDR3 DNA reads TGTGCCAGCAGGCCCACAGGGGCCGGCTACGAGCAGTACTTC. It translates to CASRPTGAGYEQYF. The chain combines TRBV6-5 with TRBJ2-7; TRBD1 agrees at 7 bases. Germline trimming cut 6 bases from V and 3 bases from J; bases unmatched to any gene: 8. Germline CDR1 is MNHEY and CDR2 is SVGAGI. The CDR3 runs to 14 residues.

This clone was detected only a few times. This chain links TRBV19 with TRBJ2-1, with no clear D. The CDR3 is made up of 16 amino acids. The germline V gene has CDR1 LNHDA and CDR2 SQIVND (reference sequence). The V gene lost 1 base and the J gene lost 4 bases, with 14 bases spanning the gap. The CDR3 region is CASSIASRTGYNEQFF. In DNA form, the CDR3 reads TGTGCCAGTAGTATAGCGAGCCGTACGGGTTACAATGAGCAGTTCTTC.

The genes are TRBV6-4 and TRBJ1-1; 9 bases agree with TRBD1. V dropped 0 bases and J dropped 4; count of bases not matched to a gene: 3. Germline V CDR1 and CDR2: MRHNA, SNTAGT. There are 15 residues in the CDR3. The chain's CDR3 is CASSDSTGGVTEAFF. The CDR3 DNA reads TGTGCCAGCAGTGACTCAACAGGGGGCGTCACTGAAGCTTTCTTT.

The rearrangement joins TRBV7-9 to TRBJ2-2; TRBD2 is a possible D gene (6 bases). The V gene lost 2 bases and the J gene lost 1 base, with 8 bases spanning the gap. Germline-derived CDR1 and CDR2 are SEHNR and FQNEAQ (reference sequence). This CDR3 region has 15 residues. CDR3 in amino acids: CASSLPEGNTGELFF. CDR3 sequence (DNA): TGTGCCAGCAGCTTACCGGAGGGGAACACCGGGGAGCTGTTTTTT.

J is TRBJ2-7 and V is TRBV5-4; weak D call: TRBD2 (5 bases). The CDR3 spans 15 residues. V was pared by 4 bases and J by 2 bases, with 16 bases between. Germline V gene lookup returns CDR1 SGHNT and CDR2 YYREEE (reference sequence). CDR3 DNA: TGTGCCAGCAGCCCCTCGAGCGGACCAACCTACGAGCAGTACTTC. Residues: CASSPSSGPTYEQYF.

CDR3 in amino acids: CASGSTQGWTEAFF. DNA of the CDR3: TGTGCCAGCGGATCGACGCAGGGGTGGACTGAAGCTTTCTTT. V usage is TRBV6-5 and J usage is TRBJ1-1; D may be TRBD1 (6 bases). The germline CDR1 and CDR2 sequences are MNHEY and SVGAGI. The CDR3 extends over 14 amino acids. V was shortened by 8 bases and J by 5 bases, with 18 bases between the two germline ends.

This clone has a handful of counts. The CDR3 region has the DNA TGTGCCAGCAGTGAAGCGCCAGCGGGAGCTAGCACAGATACGCAGTATTTT. Translated: CASSEAPAGASTDTQYF. The V and J genes are TRBV6-1 and TRBJ2-3, with 8 bases identical to TRBD2. Per germline, CDR1 MNHNS and CDR2 SASEGT. Germline trimming cut 0 bases from V and 0 bases from J; bases unmatched to any gene: 5. This CDR3 contains 17 residues.

The chain has TRBV7-2 and TRBJ2-7, with TRBD2 matching 7 bases. CDR1 SGHTA and CDR2 FQGNSA come from the germline V gene. CDR3 length: 13 residues. V lost 5 bases, J lost 2 bases, and 3 bases stayed unmatched. In nucleotides, the CDR3 is TGTGCCAGCAGCCTCGGACTAGCCTACGAGCAGTACTTC. Protein product: CASSLGLAYEQYF.

V is TRBV6-5 and J is TRBJ1-4; possible D gene TRBD1, 6 bases. Between the trimmed V and J ends, which lost 2 bases and 0 bases, there was a span of 10 bases. The V gene's germline CDR1 is MNHEY and CDR2 SVGAGI. The CDR3 runs 16 residues. The CDR3 region has the DNA TGTGCCAGCAGTTACCACAGGGTGGCAACTAATGAAAAACTGTTTTTT. Translating it yields CASSYHRVATNEKLFF.

This chain connects TRBV19 to TRBJ1-1, with D hard to call. Per germline, CDR1 LNHDA and CDR2 SQIVND (reference sequence). CDR3 length: 15 residues. Trimming took off 7 bases at V and 5 bases at J, with 20 bases between the two ends. In DNA form, the CDR3 reads TGTGCCAGTACCCCTCGAGTAGAAGTAGCTACTGAAGCTTTCTTT. Residues: CASTPRVEVATEAFF.

The V gene is TRBV23-1, the J gene TRBJ2-7; TRBD1 might be the D (5 bases). TRBV23-1 is flagged as an ORF with uncertain function. The CDR3 totals 11 residues. Trimming pared 3 bases from V and 12 bases from J, leaving 12 bases between. CDR3 bases: TGCGCCAGCAGTCAGAAAGGGGAACGGTACTTC. Protein product: CASSQKGERYF.

The chain couples TRBV28 to TRBJ2-1; 11 nucleotides match TRBD2. With V trimmed by 5 bases and J by 9 bases, 9 bases remained unmatched. The CDR3 length is 15 residues. CDR1 and CDR2 (germline): MDHEN, SYDVKM. CDR3 coding DNA: TGTGCCAGCAGTAGCCCGGGACTAGCGGTTCTTGAGCAGTTCTTC. Protein: CASSSPGLAVLEQFF.

This chain joins TRBV7-9 and TRBJ2-7, with D maybe TRBD2 (7 bases). The CDR3 runs to 15 residues. Trimming shortened V by 5 bases and J by 5 bases, and 19 bases separated the two germline ends. The germline gives CDR1 SEHNR, CDR2 FQNEAQ (reference sequence). CDR3 DNA: TGTGCCAGCAGCCCCCACCCCCAGGGGAGGGACGAGCAGTACTTC. Protein product: CASSPHPQGRDEQYF.

The chain is built from TRBV4-1 and TRBJ2-7; TRBD1 agrees at 8 bases. There are 15 residues in the CDR3. The germline CDR1 and CDR2 sequences are MGHRA and YSYEKL. Trimming removed 1 base from V and 4 bases from J; junction bases left unmatched: 6. The CDR3 region is CASSQGQGAGYEQYF. The CDR3 DNA follows: TGCGCCAGCAGCCAAGGTCAGGGGGCTGGGTACGAGCAGTACTTC.

The gene calls are TRBV27 and TRBJ1-6; D is ambiguous. Germline V CDR1 and CDR2: MNHEY, SMNVEV (reference sequence). V lost 1 base, J lost 10 bases, and 17 bases lay in between. The CDR3 runs 16 residues. In DNA, the CDR3 is TGTGCCAGCAGTTTATGGTTGTCGGGAATTCGATCACCCCTCCACTTT. This codes for CASSLWLSGIRSPLHF.

V and J are TRBV28 and TRBJ2-1, with 12 bases matching TRBD2. Trimming removed 5 bases from V and 3 bases from J; junction bases left unmatched: 5. The V gene's germline CDR1 is MDHEN and CDR2 SYDVKM. The CDR3 totals 16 residues. This chain's CDR3 is CASSTLTSGSYNEQFF. The CDR3 region has the DNA TGTGCCAGCAGTACGCTGACTAGCGGGAGCTACAATGAGCAGTTCTTC.

The V gene is TRBV10-3, the J gene TRBJ1-2, with TRBD1 identical over 10 bases. The trim removed 6 bases at V and 7 bases at J, leaving 2 bases unmatched. The CDR3 runs 12 residues. CDR1 is ENHRY, CDR2 SYGVKD, per germline. The CDR3 region has the DNA TGTGCCATCAGGACAGGGGGCCGTGGCTACACCTTC. It translates to CAIRTGGRGYTF.

The sample holds a few counts of this clone. J is TRBJ2-1 and V is TRBV6-4; D is perhaps TRBD2 (5 bases). Germline loops: CDR1 MRHNA, CDR2 SNTAGT. Trimming pared 5 bases from V and 0 bases from J, leaving 11 bases between. The CDR3 contains 15 residues. DNA of the CDR3: TGTGCCAGCAGTTTTGAGGGTGGCTCCTACAATGAGCAGTTCTTC. It translates to CASSFEGGSYNEQFF.